A single sample is the source of the 23 T cell receptor beta chains below, sequenced in a study of cytomegalovirus exposure and HLA in healthy donors. PCR was performed using 60 Vbeta and 13 Jbeta primers. Profiling relied on immunoSEQ multiplex PCR, and the TCRdb table lists in-frame clones only, not all of them. Of more than 95,000 clones in the sample, approximately 80% were seen once. Sequencing used PBMCs. The receptors shown here come from a woman aged 40 to 49 in good health and CMV-seropositive.

The rearrangement links TRBV2 to TRBJ2-5; TRBD1 is a possible D gene (5 bases). The CDR3 runs 14 residues. Germline V gene data show CDR1 as SNHLY and CDR2 as FYNNEI. V was pared by 4 bases and J by 4 bases, with 13 bases between. CDR3 DNA: TGTGCCAGCAGTGCGGCAGGGAAGAGAGAGACCCAGTACTTC. Translation: CASSAAGKRETQYF.

The chain uses TRBV19 and TRBJ1-2; perhaps TRBD1 as D (6 bases). CDR3 length: 12 residues. The ends were cut back, 7 bases at V and 4 bases at J, with 10 bases in the middle. CDR1 is LNHDA and CDR2 is SQIVND in the germline V gene (reference sequence). This CDR3 is CASTQGTYGYTF. The CDR3 DNA reads as TGTGCCAGTACGCAGGGGACCTATGGCTACACCTTC.

In this sample, this clone turned up once. The chain uses TRBV27 and TRBJ2-5; 7 positions agree with TRBD2. This CDR3 region has 14 residues. Trimming at V came to 6 bases and at J to 2 bases, leaving 6 bases not matched to a gene. Germline V CDR1 and CDR2: MNHEY, SMNVEV (reference sequence). CDR3 residues: CASRDRGGQETQYF. The CDR3 region has the DNA TGTGCCAGCAGAGATCGGGGAGGGCAAGAGACCCAGTACTTC.

The chain carries TRBV2 and TRBJ2-2; D call uncertain. Germline CDR1 reads SNHLY; CDR2 reads FYNNEI. The CDR3 length is 15 residues. V was pared by 5 bases and J by 4 bases, with 14 bases between. CDR3 sequence (DNA): TGTGCCAGCAGTTCCGCCGACTTGTCCACCGGGGAGCTGTTTTTT. Its translation: CASSSADLSTGELFF.

The J gene is TRBJ2-1, the V gene TRBV5-5; 8 nucleotides agree with TRBD2. The J segment lost 9 bases and the V segment lost 3 bases, leaving 8 bases of the junction unmatched. CDR3 size: 14 residues. Germline loops: CDR1 SGHKS, CDR2 YYEKEE (reference sequence). DNA for the CDR3: TGTGCCAGCAGCTCTACACGGGAGGGCCGTGAGCAGTTCTTC. Translated, it gives CASSSTREGREQFF.

This clone was seen only a few times. The V gene is TRBV18, the J gene TRBJ2-2; TRBD1 aligns across 9 bases. Per germline, CDR1 KGHSH and CDR2 LQKENI. J was trimmed by 5 bases and V by 3 bases; bases with no gene match: 4. The CDR3 has 15 residues. The CDR3, as DNA: TGTGCCAGCTCACCCGGGACAGGGATTACCGGGGAGCTGTTTTTT. Translation gives CASSPGTGITGELFF.

A single count supports this clone. The chain joins TRBV18 to TRBJ2-1; no clear D. Germline V gene lookup returns CDR1 KGHSH and CDR2 LQKENI. The CDR3 is made up of 15 amino acids. V shed 0 bases and J shed 0 bases, with 6 bases lying between them. The CDR3 sequence is CASSPPGFSYNEQFF. In DNA form, the CDR3 reads TGTGCCAGCTCACCACCCGGGTTCTCCTACAATGAGCAGTTCTTC.

The chain joins TRBV28 to TRBJ1-1, with D maybe TRBD1 (5 bases). V was pared by 3 bases and J by 6 bases, with 11 bases between. Germline values: CDR1 MDHEN, CDR2 SYDVKM. This CDR3 has 13 amino acids. The CDR3, as DNA: TGTGCCAGCAGTTTGCCAGGGTTATCTGAAGCTTTCTTT. Translating it yields CASSLPGLSEAFF. The full variable domain, rest sourced from reference TRBV28 and TRBJ1-1, is DVKVTQSSRYLVKRTGEKVFLECVQDMDHENMFWYRQDPGLGLRLIYFSYDVKMKEKGDIPEGYSVSREKKERFSLILESASTNQTSMYLCASSLPGLSEAFFGQGTRLTVV.

The chain has TRBV11-2 and TRBJ2-3; no clear D gene. Germline CDR1 and CDR2: SGHAT and FQNNGV. Trimming stripped 4 bases from V and 7 bases from J, with 12 bases between. There are 13 residues in the CDR3. The CDR3: CASSWSVLNTQYF. CDR3 sequence (DNA): TGTGCCAGCAGCTGGAGCGTCTTAAATACGCAGTATTTT.

V gene TRBV7-8 combines with J gene TRBJ1-1; tentatively, D is TRBD1 (5 bases). The CDR3 runs to 15 residues. Germline V gene sequence: CDR1 SGHVS, CDR2 FQNEAQ. Trimming took 5 bases from V and 1 from J, leaving 14 bases between them. This CDR3 reads CASSPTSQGNTEAFF. CDR3 nucleotides: TGTGCCAGCAGCCCTACCTCCCAGGGGAACACTGAAGCTTTCTTT.

V is TRBV5-1 and J is TRBJ1-4; 9 bases match TRBD1. This CDR3 has 15 residues. V lost 1 base and J lost 7; bases outside the gene matches: 5. Germline loops: CDR1 SGHRS, CDR2 YFSETQ. The CDR3 here is CASSLFTGGGEKLFF. The CDR3 bases are TGCGCCAGCAGCTTGTTTACAGGGGGCGGTGAAAAACTGTTTTTT.

The V and J genes are TRBV19 and TRBJ1-2; TRBD1 might be the D (6 bases). The germline V and J ends were trimmed by 3 bases and 7 bases, with 6 bases remaining between them. Germline CDR1 LNHDA, CDR2 SQIVND (reference sequence). The CDR3 covers 11 residues. CDR3 coding DNA: TGTGCCAGTAGTATCAGGGGTGGCTACACCTTC. Translated, it gives CASSIRGGYTF.

CDR3 DNA: TGCGCCAGCAGCTACGGACAGGGGGCAACCGGGGAGCTGTTTTTT. It encodes CASSYGQGATGELFF. The rearrangement links TRBV5-1 to TRBJ2-2, with 11 bases fitting TRBD1. Germline V gives CDR1 SGHRS, CDR2 YFSETQ. This CDR3 comprises 15 residues. Germline trimming cut 3 bases from V and 5 bases from J; bases unmatched to any gene: 3.

The chain is built from TRBV5-4 and TRBJ2-3; D gene unclear. Trimming took off 3 bases at V and 0 bases at J, with 5 bases between the two ends. The CDR3 covers 13 residues. Per the germline V gene, CDR1 is SGHNT and CDR2 is YYREEE (reference sequence). The CDR3 bases are TGTGCCAGCAGCTCGTCTAGCACAGATACGCAGTATTTT. Protein: CASSSSSTDTQYF.

This clone was detected once. The chain combines TRBV5-1 with TRBJ2-7; tentatively, D is TRBD1 (6 bases). Germline loops: CDR1 SGHRS, CDR2 YFSETQ. CDR3 length: 14 amino acids. V lost 4 bases and J 3 bases, leaving 14 bases between the germline ends. CDR3 nucleotide sequence: TGCGCCAGCAGCCCGGGACAAGTTTACTACGAGCAGTACTTC. It codes for CASSPGQVYYEQYF.

This chain uses TRBV5-8 with TRBJ2-3, with 9 bases fitting TRBD2. Unmatched junction bases numbered 1, after V lost 3 bases and J lost 2 bases. Germline V gene sequence: CDR1 SGHTS, CDR2 YDEGEE. This CDR3 is 14 amino acids long. CDR3 sequence reads: CASSSSGITDTQYF. For the CDR3, the DNA is TGTGCCAGCAGCTCTAGCGGGATCACAGATACGCAGTATTTT.

The chain uses TRBV6-1 and TRBJ1-2; D might be TRBD1 (6 bases). Germline-derived CDR1 and CDR2 are MNHNS and SASEGT. V was pared by 1 base and J by 8 bases, with 11 bases between. The CDR3 covers 13 residues. CDR3 sequence (DNA): TGTGCCAGCAGTGAAGGGGCAGGGGACGGCTACACCTTC. It codes for CASSEGAGDGYTF.

This clone has only a few counts. The chain combines TRBV19 with TRBJ1-5; D may be TRBD1 (6 bases). Trimming shortened V by 4 bases and J by 7 bases, and 14 bases separated the two germline ends. The germline CDR1 and CDR2 sequences are LNHDA and SQIVND (reference sequence). The length of the CDR3 is 14 residues. The CDR3 coding sequence is TGTGCCAGTAGTAGAAGAACAGGGAACCAGCCCCAGCATTTT. This translates into CASSRRTGNQPQHF.

The chain employs TRBV19 and TRBJ1-1; no clear D. Germline V gene lookup returns CDR1 LNHDA and CDR2 SQIVND (reference sequence). The V end was cut by 3 bases, the J end by 4 bases, with 6 bases between. The CDR3 is 12 amino acids. The CDR3 reads CASSMRGTEAFF. The CDR3 bases are TGTGCCAGTAGTATGCGCGGCACTGAAGCTTTCTTT.

This clone was seen a handful of times. The J gene is TRBJ1-2, the V gene TRBV6-1; 8 bases are shared with TRBD1. CDR3 length equals 15 residues. After removal of 1 base from V and 7 bases from J, the junction contained 8 bases not matched to a gene. Per the germline V gene, CDR1 is MNHNS and CDR2 is SASEGT. This CDR3 reads CASSEVPQGAGGYTF. CDR3 bases: TGTGCCAGCAGTGAAGTTCCCCAGGGGGCAGGTGGCTACACCTTC.

The J gene is TRBJ2-7, the V gene TRBV18; TRBD1 matches at 9 bases. CDR3 length: 16 residues. The germline gives CDR1 KGHSH, CDR2 LQKENI. V lost 1 base to trimming and J lost 2 bases; unmatched junction nucleotides: 6. CDR3: CASSPQIRTGAYEQYF. The DNA of the CDR3 is TGTGCCAGCTCACCACAGATTAGGACAGGGGCCTACGAGCAGTACTTC.

This sequence joins TRBV30 and TRBJ2-7, with TRBD2 as a possible D gene (5 bases). The CDR3 runs 12 residues. The V and J ends lost 2 bases and 6 bases respectively, with 11 bases between them. The germline V gene has CDR1 GTSNPN and CDR2 SVGIG (reference sequence). CDR3 in amino acids: CAWSNQRAEQYF. CDR3 sequence (DNA): TGTGCCTGGAGTAATCAGAGGGCCGAGCAGTACTTC.

V gene TRBV7-3 combines with J gene TRBJ1-6, with unresolved D. V lost 3 bases and J 8 bases, leaving 8 bases between the germline ends. The CDR3 is made up of 13 amino acids. CDR1 and CDR2 from the germline V gene are SGHTA and FQGTGA. As DNA, the CDR3 is TGTGCCAGCAGCTTGCAGCGGGATTCACCCCTCCACTTT. Translation: CASSLQRDSPLHF.